A single sample is the source of the 4 T cell receptor beta chains below, sequenced in a study of cytomegalovirus exposure and HLA in healthy donors. Sequencing was performed with immunoSEQ multiplex PCR; in TCRdb, only in-frame clones are kept and a portion is missing. Of 190,000 or so clones listed, more than 65% were seen once; the top ten hold about 3%. The sequenced material came from PBMCs. Every receptor here comes from a woman between 18 and 29 years old in good health and CMV-seropositive.

The genes are TRBV4-2 and TRBJ1-4; TRBD1 aligns across 7 bases. Trimming cost V 5 bases and J 8 bases; bases outside gene matches: 14. The germline V gene encodes CDR1 LGHNA and CDR2 YNFKEQ. CDR3 length: 16 amino acids. The CDR3 region has the DNA TGTGCCAGCAGCTGGAATCCCGGGACAGAGGGGGAAAAACTGTTTTTT. As protein: CASSWNPGTEGEKLFF.

This clone appeared a few times. J is TRBJ2-3 and V is TRBV11-1, with TRBD2 as a possible D gene (6 bases). Germline CDR1 SGHAT, CDR2 FQDESV (reference sequence). The ends were cut back, 5 bases at V and 1 base at J, with 16 bases in the middle. This CDR3 has 16 residues. DNA for the CDR3: TGTGCCAGCAGCCAGTTAAGGGGAGGAGGCACAGATACGCAGTATTTT. Protein: CASSQLRGGGTDTQYF.

V is TRBV2 and J is TRBJ1-5; TRBD1 might be the D (5 bases). V was clipped by 8 bases and J by 5 bases, with 16 bases between them. Germline CDR1 reads SNHLY; CDR2 reads FYNNEI. The CDR3 length is 14 residues. In DNA form, the CDR3 reads TGTGCCAGCGGTTGGGAGGGACGGGATCAGCCCCAGCATTTT. Translated: CASGWEGRDQPQHF.

This clone was seen only a few times. The chain is built from TRBV6-1 and TRBJ1-2, with D hard to call. Germline V lookup: CDR1 MNHNS, CDR2 SASEGT. This CDR3 spans 13 amino acids. V shed 6 bases and J shed 6 bases, with 14 bases lying between them. For the CDR3, the DNA is TGTGCCAGCAGACCTCCTGCTGGGCATGGCTACACCTTC. Residues: CASRPPAGHGYTF.